These T cell receptor beta chains were read from a single sample in a study of response to subunit inactivated influenza vaccine. TCRdb re-derived calls from the RT-PCR reads in MiXCR, one entry per CDR3 protein. The data contain hundreds of thousands of distinct CDR3 sequences, approximately 15% of them singletons. The specimen comprised PBMCs from blood, sampled 11 to 12 days after vaccination. All receptors come from a man aged 50 to 59 who received an inactivated influenza vaccine. Both conserved end residues are part of each CDR3. A D gene is named only where the DNA matches it firmly. Size is omitted from some rows. Given values are once, few, many or a class for expanded clones.

>.|TRBV20-1|TRBJ2-6|few
TGCAGTGCCCATGGGGTCTCTGGGGCCAACGTCCTGACTTTC
CSAHGVSGANVLTF
>TRBD1|TRBV7-2|TRBJ2-7|.
TGTGCCAGCAACGAAGAGACAGGGGTAAGCTCCTACGAGCAGTACTTC
CASNEETGVSSYEQYF
>.|TRBV20-1|TRBJ2-7|few
TGCAGTGCTAGATATCTAGACGAGCAGTACTTC
CSARYLDEQYF
>.|TRBV4-1|TRBJ1-1|few
TGCGCCAGCAGCCAAATGACAGCTATGAACACTGAAGCTTTCTTT
CASSQMTAMNTEAFF
>TRBD1|TRBV5-1|TRBJ1-6|many
TGCGCCAGCAGCTTGGAGAGGACAGGGAATTCACCCCTCCACTTT
CASSLERTGNSPLHF
>TRBD1|TRBV12-3/TRBV12-4|TRBJ2-1|.
TGTGCCAGCAGTCGTGGGGGAGGGACAGGGGGGTTTCTGGGCTACAGGGAGCAGTTCTTC
CASSRGGGTGGFLGYREQFF
>.|TRBV5-6|TRBJ2-3|.
TGTGCCAGCAGCCGGGACAACGCCCCCCCCACAGATACGCAGTATTTT
CASSRDNAPPTDTQYF
>.|TRBV10-3|TRBJ1-1|.
TGTGCCATCACTTCCCATTTGGACACTGAAGCTTTCTTT
CAITSHLDTEAFF
>TRBD2|TRBV7-9|TRBJ2-3|once
TGTGCCAGCAGCTTACAGGGACTAGCTGGCTCAGATACGCAGTATTTT
CASSLQGLAGSDTQYF
>.|TRBV7-2|TRBJ2-5|.
TGTGCCAGCAGCTCCGTGCAAGGGAAAGAGACCCAGTACTTC
CASSSVQGKETQYF
>TRBD1|TRBV7-6|TRBJ2-2|once
TGTGCCAGCAGCGAACGGGACAGGGCCACCGGGGAGCTGTTTTTT
CASSERDRATGELFF
>TRBD2|TRBV7-9|TRBJ2-3|.
TGTGCCAGCAGCTCCACTAGCGGGGCCGCAGATACGCAGTATTTT
CASSSTSGAADTQYF
>.|TRBV20-1|TRBJ2-3|few
TGCAGTGCTGTGACCGGTTGGGGGGCGATAGATACGCAGTATTTT
CSAVTGWGAIDTQYF
>.|TRBV12-3/TRBV12-4|TRBJ2-2|.
TGTGCCAGCAGTTATCGGGGGTGGGCCGGGGAGCTGTTTTTT
CASSYRGWAGELFF
>.|TRBV7-9|TRBJ1-1|few
TGTGCCAGCAGCTTAGGCGCCCAGGAAGCTTTCTTT
CASSLGAQEAFF
>.|TRBV20-1|TRBJ2-3|.
TGCAGTGCCCCGCGGGACATTAGCACAGATACGCAGTATTTT
CSAPRDISTDTQYF
>.|TRBV5-1|TRBJ2-7|.
TGCGCCAGCAGCCTACGCGCGACCGTCAGGCGGCAGTACTTC
CASSLRATVRRQYF
>.|TRBV15|TRBJ1-1|few
TGTGCCACCGCGCCCGAGAACACTGAAGCTTTCTTT
CATAPENTEAFF
>.|TRBV28|TRBJ1-1|.
TGTGCCAGCAGAAAACCGGGGGCAAACACTGAAGCTTTCTTT
CASRKPGANTEAFF
>TRBD2|TRBV2|TRBJ2-7|few
TGTGCCAGCAGTGGTACCGGGACTAGTCCGACCTACGAGCAGTACTTC
CASSGTGTSPTYEQYF
>.|TRBV12-3/TRBV12-4|TRBJ2-7|.
TGTGCCAGCAGTTTCGGCGATATGGGCTACGAGCAGTACTTC
CASSFGDMGYEQYF
>.|TRBV20-1|TRBJ2-1|few
TGCAGTGCTAGGGGTAGGGGTTCCTCAAATGAGCAGTTCTTC
CSARGRGSSNEQFF
>TRBD2|TRBV11-2|TRBJ2-1|few
TGTGCCAGCAGCGATTTAAAGACTAGCGGGAGGAGGGGTGAGCAGTTCTTC
CASSDLKTSGRRGEQFF
>.|TRBV24-1|TRBJ2-1|few
TGTGCCACCAGTGATTTCAAGGGGAAGGACAATGAGCAGTTCTTC
CATSDFKGKDNEQFF
>.|TRBV5-1|TRBJ2-5|.
TGCGCCAGCAGCCCGGCCGGGGGGCAGTACCAAGAGACCCAGTACTTC
CASSPAGGQYQETQYF
>.|TRBV28|TRBJ2-5|.
TGTGCCAGCAGTTTATCCGGCCAAAAGGGAGAGACCCAGTACTTC
CASSLSGQKGETQYF
>TRBD1|TRBV28|TRBJ2-1|few
TGTGCCAGCAGACAGGGGGTGGGGACAGTCTCCTACAATGAGCAGTTCTTC
CASRQGVGTVSYNEQFF
>.|TRBV24-1|TRBJ2-3|.
TGTGCCACCAGTGGAGCGGCAGCGAGCGCAGATACGCAGTATTTT
CATSGAAASADTQYF
>.|TRBV12-3/TRBV12-4|TRBJ1-2|.
TGTGCCAGCAGCCTACCTGGACAGAAGTATGGCTACACCTTC
CASSLPGQKYGYTF
>.|TRBV27|TRBJ2-1|few
TGTGCCAGCAGTCCCCGAGTGGGGTCCTACAATGAGCAGTTCTTC
CASSPRVGSYNEQFF
>.|TRBV9|TRBJ2-7|.
TGTGCCAGCAGCGCCTCAGGGAGCTACGAGCAGTACTTC
CASSASGSYEQYF
>TRBD1|TRBV20-1|TRBJ1-3|.
TGCAGTGCTAGCCCCGGGACAGGGAGATCAACTGGAAACACCATATATTTT
CSASPGTGRSTGNTIYF
>.|TRBV6-1|TRBJ2-5|few
TGTGCCAGCAGCACCGGGACTTCTACAGCCAACAAAGAGACCCAGTACTTC
CASSTGTSTANKETQYF
>TRBD1|TRBV7-6|TRBJ2-1|.
TGTGCCAGCAGCCCCGACGGCAGGGGGCAGGAGCAGTTCTTC
CASSPDGRGQEQFF
>.|TRBV6-5|TRBJ2-3|.
TGTGCCAGCAGTTACTCGGGCAGCTTTTTTAGCACAGATACGCAGTATTTT
CASSYSGSFFSTDTQYF
>TRBD1|TRBV10-3|TRBJ2-7|.
TGTGCCATCAGTACCGGGACAGGGGACGAGCAGTACTTC
CAISTGTGDEQYF
>TRBD1|TRBV5-1|TRBJ2-2|.
TGCGCCAGCATCGGGACAGGACTGCCGAACACCGGGGAGCTGTTTTTT
CASIGTGLPNTGELFF
>TRBD2|TRBV12-3/TRBV12-4|TRBJ2-1|few
TGTGCCAGCAGTAGGCTAGCGGGAAGTAATGAGCAGTTCTTC
CASSRLAGSNEQFF
>TRBD1|TRBV12-3/TRBV12-4|TRBJ1-5|many
TGTGCCAGCAGTTCATTACAGGGGGCCCTATTTTTACAGCATTTT
CASSSLQGALFLQHF